These 22 T cell receptor beta chains came from one sample sequenced in a study of breast tumors, draining lymph nodes, adjacent tissues. Each CDR3 protein is one row after TCRdb ran MiXCR on the multiplex PCR reads. The repertoire holds approximately 210,000 distinct CDR3 sequences, with 34% as singletons. Axillary draining lymph nodes of breast cancer patients supplied the node samples. The sequencing input was axillary lymph node tissue. The receptors come from a female donor with breast cancer. Some clones in this sample may be carry-over from other donors' samples.

This clonotype turned up a few times. V usage is TRBV11-3 and J usage is TRBJ2-1, with D maybe TRBD1 (6 bases). Germline assignment: CDR1 SGHNT and CDR2 YENEEA. Trimming shortened V by 5 bases and J by 9 bases, and 14 bases separated the two germline ends. The CDR3 extends over 13 amino acids. The CDR3 region has the DNA TGTGCCAGCAGCAAGGGACAACACACTGAGCAGTTCTTC. Translating it yields CASSKGQHTEQFF. Looking up the rest from reference TRBV11-3 and TRBJ2-1 gives the full variable domain: EAGVVQSPRYKIIEKKQPVAFWCNPISGHNTLYWYLQNLGQGPELLIRYENEEAVDDSQLPKDRFSAERLKGVDSTLKIQPAELGDSAVYLCASSKGQHTEQFFGPGTRLTVL.

This clonotype was detected many times. The chain uses TRBV30 and TRBJ2-7, with a possible D match to TRBD1 (6 bases). Trimming removed 2 bases from V and 2 bases from J, with 10 bases in between. This CDR3 comprises 13 residues. Germline CDR1 and CDR2: GTSNPN and SVGIG (reference sequence). CDR3 amino acids: CAWSRDTAYEQYF. The CDR3 nucleotides are TGTGCCTGGAGTCGGGACACAGCCTACGAGCAGTACTTC. Using reference TRBV30 and TRBJ2-7 for the parts outside the CDR3, the full variable domain is SQTIHQWPATLVQPVGSPLSLECTVEGTSNPNLYWYRQAAGRGLQLLFYSVGIGQISSEVPQNLSASRPQDRQFILSSKKLLLSDSGFYLCAWSRDTAYEQYFGPGTRLTVT.

Comment on this clonotype: This sequence may be a read error, since a much larger clone differs from it by one base. The chain uses TRBV20-1 and TRBJ2-5; 7 bases fit TRBD2. Germline CDR1 and CDR2: DFQATT and SNEGSKA (reference sequence). The CDR3 sequence is 14 residues long. CDR3 sequence (DNA): TGCAGTGCCGAAGCTAGCGGCCCCCAAGCGACCCAGTACTTC. Residues: CSAEASGPQATQYF.

This clonotype was found many times. This rearrangement joins TRBV14 to TRBJ2-3; 7 bases are shared with TRBD1. Trimming removed 2 bases from V and 4 bases from J; junction bases left unmatched: 3. Germline assignment: CDR1 SGHDN and CDR2 FVKESK. This CDR3 spans 14 amino acids. The CDR3 reads CASSQRQGADTQYF. The CDR3 coding sequence is TGTGCCAGCAGCCAAAGACAGGGCGCAGATACGCAGTATTTT.

The rearrangement links TRBV5-1 to TRBJ2-2; 12 nucleotides match TRBD2. V dropped 4 bases and J dropped 5; count of bases not matched to a gene: 9. CDR1 and CDR2 (germline): SGHRS, YFSETQ. This CDR3 is built from 17 residues. CDR3 DNA: TGCGCCAGCAGCCAAACTTCTAGCGGGAGGGGGACCGGGGAGCTGTTTTTT. Encoded protein: CASSQTSSGRGTGELFF.

V is TRBV7-8 and J is TRBJ2-7, with 12 positions matching TRBD1. The CDR3 totals 16 residues. Germline V lookup: CDR1 SGHVS, CDR2 FQNEAQ. The trim removed 5 bases at V and 3 bases at J, leaving 8 bases unmatched. The CDR3 nucleotides read TGTGCCAGCAGCCGAACCGGGACAGGGGGCTTCTACGAGCAGTACTTC. Its translation is CASSRTGTGGFYEQYF.

This chain connects TRBV27 to TRBJ2-7, with a weak D call TRBD1 (5 bases). In germline, CDR1 is MNHEY, CDR2 SMNVEV (reference sequence). V gave up 0 bases and J gave up 3 bases, with 9 bases separating them. This CDR3 contains 14 residues. DNA of the CDR3: TGTGCCAGCAGTTTATCGGGGCTGATCTACGAGCAGTACTTC. Translated: CASSLSGLIYEQYF.

A word on this clonotype: One junction end disagrees with the germline gene, perhaps due to a read error. The chain uses TRBV7-2 and TRBJ1-3; the D is unclear. The CDR3 is 17 residues long. Germline assignment: CDR1 SGHTA and CDR2 FQGNSA. CDR3 protein: CASSLAVRPLSGNPIYF. Written as DNA, the CDR3 is TGTGCCAGCAGCTTAGCGGTTAGGCCCTTATCTGGAAACCCCATATATTTT.

Details on this clonotype: The CDR3 ends on some other residue instead of the conserved phenylalanine or tryptophan, so this is likely a read error. The J gene is TRBJ2-7, the V gene TRBV6-5; the match to TRBD1 covers 9 bases. This CDR3 has 17 amino acids. Germline CDR1 and CDR2: MNHEY and SVGAGI. After removal of 6 bases from V and 5 bases from J, the junction contained 17 bases not matched to a gene. CDR3 coding DNA: TGTGCCAGCAGCCCCCGGGGACGCGGGACAGGGCTCAACGAGCAGTACCTC. Its protein product is CASSPRGRGTGLNEQYL.

The CDR3 loop reads CASSPLLNTEAFF. In nucleotides, the CDR3 is TGTGCCAGCAGCCCCCTGCTGAACACTGAAGCTTTCTTT. The genes are TRBV13 and TRBJ1-1; no reliable D call. Germline values: CDR1 PRHDT, CDR2 FYEKMQ (reference sequence). Trimming shortened V by 5 bases and J by 0 bases, and 7 bases separated the two germline ends. The CDR3 consists of 13 residues. Combining the CDR3 with reference TRBV13 and TRBJ1-1 gives the whole variable domain AAGVIQSPRHLIKEKRETATLKCYPIPRHDTVYWYQQGPGQDPQFLISFYEKMQSDKGSIPDRFSAQQFSDYHSELNMSSLELGDSALYFCASSPLLNTEAFFGQGTRLTVV.

This chain connects TRBV6-2 or TRBV6-3 to TRBJ2-5; the match to TRBD2 covers 15 bases. The germline V gene has CDR1 MNHEY and CDR2 SVGEGT. The CDR3 contains 17 residues. J lost 4 bases, V lost 5 bases, and 8 bases had no gene match. CDR3 coding DNA: TGTGCCAGCAGTCGTAGGACTAGCGGGGGGGCCGGAGAGACCCAGTACTTC. Translation gives CASSRRTSGGAGETQYF.

This clonotype was seen more than once but under ten times. V gene TRBV6-1 combines with J gene TRBJ1-5; D possibly corresponds to TRBD1 (6 bases). Germline assignment: CDR1 MNHNS and CDR2 SASEGT. With 4 bases removed from V and 6 bases from J, the gap between germline ends came to 16 bases. The CDR3 loop spans 15 amino acids. CDR3 DNA: TGTGCCAGCAGTGCGGGGATACTACAGGGTCAGCCCCAGCATTTT. Protein: CASSAGILQGQPQHF.

There are many counts of this clonotype. This sequence joins TRBV5-1 and TRBJ2-5; 7 bases are a match to TRBD1. Germline V gene sequence: CDR1 SGHRS, CDR2 YFSETQ. J lost 2 bases, V lost 0 bases, and 4 bases had no gene match. The CDR3 contains 15 residues. CDR3 sequence (DNA): TGCGCCAGCAGCTTGGTGGGGACAGCACAAGAGACCCAGTACTTC. Its protein product is CASSLVGTAQETQYF.

This rearrangement joins TRBV20-1 to TRBJ2-7; 8 bases are a match to TRBD1. Germline trimming cut 6 bases from V and 5 bases from J; bases unmatched to any gene: 18. Germline CDR1 DFQATT, CDR2 SNEGSKA (reference sequence). This CDR3 has 16 amino acids. The CDR3 region has the DNA TGCAGTGCAATCAGGGGGCAGGGAGGTGCCGAGGACGAGCAGTACTTC. Translation: CSAIRGQGGAEDEQYF.

This clonotype has ten or more counts. The V gene is TRBV29-1, the J gene TRBJ1-6; tentatively, D is TRBD1 (5 bases). This CDR3 is 15 amino acids long. Trimming shortened V by 4 bases and J by 7 bases, and 17 bases separated the two germline ends. The germline V gene encodes CDR1 SQVTM and CDR2 ANQGSEA. The CDR3 loop is CSVAGTDQPNSPLHF. For the CDR3, the DNA is TGCAGCGTTGCCGGGACTGACCAGCCCAATTCACCCCTCCACTTT.

The chain combines TRBV12-3 or TRBV12-4 with TRBJ2-1; D might be TRBD2 (7 bases). Between the trimmed V and J ends, which lost 6 bases and 5 bases, there was a span of 20 bases. The CDR3 has 16 residues. The CDR3 nucleotides are TGTGCCAGCAGCGTTGAGCTCGGGGGGCCCCACAATGAGCAGTTCTTC. Its translation: CASSVELGGPHNEQFF.

This chain uses TRBV6-1 with TRBJ2-5; either TRBD1 or TRBD2 may supply D (5 bases each). The germline gives CDR1 MNHNS, CDR2 SASEGT. CDR3 length: 16 amino acids. V lost 6 bases to trimming and J lost 1 base, with 18 bases between them. The CDR3 DNA follows: TGTGCCAGCAGCGGAAAGGGACGGCTCGCCCAAGAGACCCAGTACTTC. Residues: CASSGKGRLAQETQYF.

This clonotype appeared many times. This chain links TRBV7-9 with TRBJ1-2, with D possibly being TRBD1 (5 bases). The CDR3 extends over 15 amino acids. Trimming took 1 base from V and 8 from J, leaving 17 bases between them. CDR1 SEHNR and CDR2 FQNEAQ come from the germline V gene (reference sequence). In DNA, the CDR3 is TGTGCCAGCAGCTTAGGGGGCAGCCCAAAGGAAGGCTACACCTTC. Translating it yields CASSLGGSPKEGYTF.

CDR3 nucleotides: TGTGCCAGCAGCTTAGTGGAGGGAACAGATACGCAGTATTTT. This encodes CASSLVEGTDTQYF. V is TRBV5-6 and J is TRBJ2-3, with D perhaps TRBD2 (6 bases). CDR1 and CDR2 from the germline V gene are SGHDT and YYEEEE. This CDR3 has 14 amino acids. The V end was cut by 2 bases, the J end by 3 bases, with 10 bases between.

This clonotype was detected many times. This rearrangement joins TRBV4-1 to TRBJ2-2, with TRBD2 matching 10 bases. This CDR3 comprises 17 residues. CDR1 is MGHRA, CDR2 YSYEKL, per germline. J gave up 4 bases and V 1 base, and 6 bases lay outside the gene matches. CDR3 amino acids: CASSQGPSGGLTGELFF. The CDR3 nucleotides read TGCGCCAGCAGCCAAGGTCCTAGCGGGGGACTCACCGGGGAGCTGTTTTTT.

V gene TRBV19 combines with J gene TRBJ2-7; D is perhaps TRBD1 (5 bases). Trimming cost V 6 bases and J 2 bases, with 14 bases left between them. CDR1 LNHDA and CDR2 SQIVND come from the germline V gene (reference sequence). This CDR3 comprises 14 residues. The chain's CDR3 is CASRLYDSTYEQYF. The CDR3 DNA sequence: TGTGCCAGTAGACTCTACGACAGTACCTACGAGCAGTACTTC.

This clonotype was observed a handful of times. This rearrangement joins TRBV28 to TRBJ2-1; D not certain. CDR1 and CDR2 (germline): MDHEN, SYDVKM. This CDR3 spans 16 amino acids. V was clipped by 6 bases and J by 0 bases, with 15 bases between them. As DNA, the CDR3 is TGTGCCAGCAGCCTTGGCGGATACAGCTCCTACAATGAGCAGTTCTTC. Translating gives CASSLGGYSSYNEQFF. Drawing the rest from reference TRBV28 and TRBJ2-1, the complete variable domain is DVKVTQSSRYLVKRTGEKVFLECVQDMDHENMFWYRQDPGLGLRLIYFSYDVKMKEKGDIPEGYSVSREKKERFSLILESASTNQTSMYLCASSLGGYSSYNEQFFGPGTRLTVL.